The clone carrying this T cell receptor (beta chain) was observed a handful of times. Trimming removed 5 bases from V and 0 bases from J, with 19 bases in between. Per germline, CDR1 SGHVS and CDR2 FQNEAQ. CDR3 size: 17 residues. This specimen belongs to a study of OX40 agonist ivuxolimab in advanced cancers. TCRdb's table, derived via immunoSEQ multiplex PCR, lists solely in-frame clones and lacks some. The sample shows 44,000 or so clones, 79% of them seen only once. The sequencing used CD4+ or CD8+ T cells sorted from blood, collected in a trial of the OX40 agonist ivuxolimab. The TCR was taken from an adult with an advanced solid tumor such as melanoma, head and neck, liver or kidney cancer. The gene calls are TRBV7-8 and TRBJ1-1; D call uncertain. Here the CDR3 DNA reads TGTGCCAGCAGCCTAACTCAACTGCGGCTAGTGAACACTGAAGCTTTCTTT. Translation: CASSLTQLRLVNTEAFF.